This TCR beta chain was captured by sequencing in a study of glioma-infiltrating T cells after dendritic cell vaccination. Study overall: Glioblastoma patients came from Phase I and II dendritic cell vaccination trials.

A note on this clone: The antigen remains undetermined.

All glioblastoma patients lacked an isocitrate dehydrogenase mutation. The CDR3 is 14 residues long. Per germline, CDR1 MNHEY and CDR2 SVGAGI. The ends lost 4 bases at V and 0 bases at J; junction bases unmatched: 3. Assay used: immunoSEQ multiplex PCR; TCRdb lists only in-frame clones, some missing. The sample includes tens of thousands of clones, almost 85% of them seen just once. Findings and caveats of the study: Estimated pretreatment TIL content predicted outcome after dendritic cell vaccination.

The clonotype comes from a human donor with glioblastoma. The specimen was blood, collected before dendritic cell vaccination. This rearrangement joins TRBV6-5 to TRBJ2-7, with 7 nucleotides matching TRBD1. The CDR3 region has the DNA TGTGCCAGCAGTTCCTACAGGGGCTCCTACGAGCAGTACTTC. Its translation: CASSSYRGSYEQYF.